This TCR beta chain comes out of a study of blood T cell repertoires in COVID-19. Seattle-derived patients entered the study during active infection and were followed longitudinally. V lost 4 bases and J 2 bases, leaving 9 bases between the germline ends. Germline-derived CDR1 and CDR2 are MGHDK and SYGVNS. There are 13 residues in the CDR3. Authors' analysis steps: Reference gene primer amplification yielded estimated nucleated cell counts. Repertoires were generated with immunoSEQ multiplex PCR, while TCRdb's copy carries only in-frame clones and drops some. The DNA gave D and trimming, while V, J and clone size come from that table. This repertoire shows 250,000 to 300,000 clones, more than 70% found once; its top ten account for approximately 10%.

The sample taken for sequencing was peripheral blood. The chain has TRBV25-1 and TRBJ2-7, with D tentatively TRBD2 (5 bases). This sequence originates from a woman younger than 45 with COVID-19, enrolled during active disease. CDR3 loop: CASSAGGPYEQYF. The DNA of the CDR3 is TGTGCCAGCAGTGCCGGAGGCCCCTACGAGCAGTACTTC.